The clone carrying this TCR beta chain was detected a few times. Its antigen remains unknown. Looked up from germline, CDR1 is SEHNR and CDR2 is FQNEAQ (reference sequence). Germline trimming cut 4 bases from V and 6 bases from J; bases unmatched to any gene: 7. The CDR3 is 14 amino acids. The entry originates in a study of T-cell memory formation after mild COVID-19. Notes on the study in general: Contracting clones from day 15 to 85 had balanced CD4/CD8; later expanders favoured CD4+. For contracting clones, CD4+ ones sat mainly in CM and EM, CD8+ in EMRA.

One entry per CDR3 protein, called by TCRdb with MiXCR from the 5' RACE reads. The table has 550,000 to 600,000 distinct CDR3 sequences, less than 25% seen once. This TCR came from an adult woman who had mild COVID-19 (a few samples of this study predate the infection). Cell type and time point are not known. The V and J genes are TRBV7-9 and TRBJ1-2; 8 bases fit TRBD1. The sequencing input was PBMCs or a T cell subset sorted from them (not recorded which). The CDR3 sequence is CASSWTGTNNGYTF. As DNA, the CDR3 is TGTGCCAGCAGCTGGACAGGGACAAATAATGGCTACACCTTC. Full variable domain (rest looked up from reference TRBV7-9 and TRBJ1-2): DTGVSQNPRHKITKRGQNVTFRCDPISEHNRLYWYRQTLGQGPEFLTYFQNEAQLEKSRLLSDRFSAERPKGSFSTLEIQRTEQGDSAMYLCASSWTGTNNGYTFGSGTRLTVV.